The source of this TCR beta chain is a study of beta chain features in type 1 diabetes. After removal of 4 bases from V and 4 bases from J, the junction contained 3 bases not matched to a gene. The CDR3 length is 15 residues. The germline V gene has CDR1 SEHNR and CDR2 FQNEAQ (reference sequence). This clone occurred a few times. Its antigen is not identified. Whole-study results and caveats: Possibly, sequencing cDNA over-represented cells that had high TCR expression levels. Moderately but significantly shorter TCRB CDR3s were found in Type 1 diabetes patients in all four CD4+ subsets.

The study reverse transcribed the entire isolated RNA, so it sequenced expressed TCRB transcripts. About 3.6 million reads were obtained on average from naive, central memory and regulatory T cell samples. TCRdb keeps only in-frame clones here, not all; method: immunoSEQ multiplex PCR. The data contain under 300,000 clones, 24% of them singletons. The chain joins TRBV7-9 to TRBJ2-2; 10 bases line up with TRBD1. Sequenced input: naive CD4+ T cells from blood. The receptor's source is a woman aged 25 to 39 with type 1 diabetes. CDR3 sequence: CASSSTGGGTGELFF. The CDR3 nucleotides are TGTGCCAGCAGCTCGACAGGGGGCGGCACCGGGGAGCTGTTTTTT.